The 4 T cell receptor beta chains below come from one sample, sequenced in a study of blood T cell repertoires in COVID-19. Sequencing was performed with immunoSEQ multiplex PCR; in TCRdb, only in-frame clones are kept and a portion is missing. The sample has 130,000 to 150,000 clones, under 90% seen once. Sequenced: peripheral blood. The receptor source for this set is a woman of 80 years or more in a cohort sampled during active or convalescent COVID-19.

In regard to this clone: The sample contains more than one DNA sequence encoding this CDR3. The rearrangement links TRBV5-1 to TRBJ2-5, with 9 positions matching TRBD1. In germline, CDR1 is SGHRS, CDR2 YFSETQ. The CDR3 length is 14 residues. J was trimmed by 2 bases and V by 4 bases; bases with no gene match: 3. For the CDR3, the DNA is TGCGCCAGCAGCCCCGGGACAGGGCAAGAGACCCAGTACTTC. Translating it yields CASSPGTGQETQYF.

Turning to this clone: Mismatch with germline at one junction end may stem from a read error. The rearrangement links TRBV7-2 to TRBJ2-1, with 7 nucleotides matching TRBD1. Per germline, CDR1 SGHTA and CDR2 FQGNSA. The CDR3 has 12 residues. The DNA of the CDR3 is TGTGCCAGCAGCTTCGGGACAGTGGATGGAGTCTTC. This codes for CASSFGTVDGVF.

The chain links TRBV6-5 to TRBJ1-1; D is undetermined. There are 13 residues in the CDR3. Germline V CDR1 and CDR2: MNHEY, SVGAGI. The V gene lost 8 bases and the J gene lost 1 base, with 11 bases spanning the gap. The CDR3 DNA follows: TGTGCCAGCCGAAGCATGCCGAACACTGAAGCTTTCTTT. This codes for CASRSMPNTEAFF.

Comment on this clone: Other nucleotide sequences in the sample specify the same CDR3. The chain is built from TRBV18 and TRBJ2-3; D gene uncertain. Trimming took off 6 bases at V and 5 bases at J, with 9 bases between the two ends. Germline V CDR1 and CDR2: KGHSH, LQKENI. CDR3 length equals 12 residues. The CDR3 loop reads CASSPSGDTQYF. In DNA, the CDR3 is TGTGCCAGCTCGCCCTCCGGAGATACGCAGTATTTT.